This is a list of T cell receptor beta chains from one sample in a study of OX40 agonist ivuxolimab in advanced cancers. Sequencing used immunoSEQ multiplex PCR; TCRdb keeps in-frame clones, though not all of them. The data show over 15,000 clones, less than 95% seen once. Sequencing was performed on CD4+ or CD8+ T cells sorted from blood, taken in a trial of the OX40 agonist ivuxolimab. All receptors come from an adult with an advanced solid tumor such as melanoma, head and neck, liver or kidney cancer. CDR3s include the opening cysteine and the closing phenylalanine or tryptophan. D genes are given only for firm matches. Only part of the rows carry a size: once, few, many, or a class if the clone is expanded.

. TRBJ2-7 TRBV4-1 . CASSQDRTAQVPYEQYF TGCGCCAGCAGCCAAGACCGGACTGCCCAAGTCCCCTACGAGCAGTACTTC
. TRBJ2-6 TRBV7-8 . CASSSLKVGANVLTF TGTGCCAGCAGCTCCCTCAAGGTTGGGGCCAACGTCCTGACTTTC
. TRBJ2-7 TRBV4-3 TRBD1 CASSQMTGLPSYEQYF TGCGCCAGCAGCCAGATGACAGGGCTTCCCTCCTACGAGCAGTACTTC
. TRBJ2-7 TRBV7-3 TRBD2 CASSQGTSGRIPEQYF TGTGCCAGCAGCCAAGGGACTAGCGGGAGGATCCCCGAGCAGTACTTC
. TRBJ1-1 TRBV9 . CASSAYEGRVTEAFF TGTGCCAGCAGCGCCTATGAGGGGAGAGTCACTGAAGCTTTCTTT
. TRBJ2-7 TRBV7-9 TRBD2 CASSLSSGLFAEQYF TGTGCCAGCAGCTTATCTAGCGGGCTTTTTGCCGAGCAGTACTTC
. TRBJ2-2 TRBV14 TRBD2 CASSLGLAGATGELFF TGTGCCAGCAGCCTCGGTTTAGCGGGCGCCACCGGGGAGCTGTTTTTT
once TRBJ2-5 TRBV9 TRBD2 CASSGREGGETQYF TGTGCCAGCAGCGGACGGGAGGGGGGAGAGACCCAGTACTTC
. TRBJ2-2 TRBV4-3 . CASSPSWGGTGELFF TGCGCCAGCAGCCCCTCCTGGGGTGGCACCGGGGAGCTGTTTTTT
few TRBJ2-7 TRBV10-1 . CAVRQRSSYEQYF TGCGCCGTCCGACAGAGAAGCTCCTACGAGCAGTACTTC
. TRBJ2-6 TRBV7-2 . CASTRQATSSGANVPTF TGTGCCAGCACCAGACAGGCCACGAGCTCTGGGGCCAACGTCCCGACTTTC
. TRBJ2-7 TRBV18 . CASSPPLGKGYEQYF TGTGCCAGCTCACCACCGCTCGGTAAAGGGTACGAGCAGTACTTC
once TRBJ2-2 TRBV5-6 . CASSQGYDTGELFF TGTGCCAGCAGCCAGGGTTATGACACCGGGGAGCTGTTTTTT
. TRBJ2-7 TRBV5-6 . CASSWGLYEQYF TGTGCCAGCAGCTGGGGACTCTACGAGCAGTACTTC
few TRBJ1-2 TRBV10-3 . CAIQGYYGYTF TGTGCCATCCAAGGTTACTATGGCTACACCTTC
. TRBJ2-4 TRBV15 TRBD2 CATSRDRLAGAGENIQYF TGTGCCACCAGCAGAGATAGGCTAGCGGGAGCGGGAGAAAACATTCAGTACTTC
. TRBJ1-5 TRBV27 . CASSLQGSNQPQHF TGTGCCAGCTCCCTGCAGGGTAGCAATCAGCCCCAGCATTTT
. TRBJ1-5 TRBV19 . CASSIDPGASNQPQHF TGTGCCAGTAGTATAGATCCAGGGGCTAGCAATCAGCCCCAGCATTTT
medium-sized TRBJ1-1 TRBV6-5 . CASSLSPLDTEAFF TGTGCCAGCAGCCTCTCGCCCCTGGACACTGAAGCTTTCTTT
. TRBJ2-4 TRBV27 TRBD2 CASSPMGVGGSGRAVAKNIQYF TGTGCCAGCAGTCCTATGGGCGTGGGAGGTAGCGGGAGGGCCGTTGCCAAAAACATTCAGTACTTC
. TRBJ2-1 TRBV4-3 TRBD2 CASSQNLAEPYNEQFF TGCGCCAGCAGCCAAAATCTAGCGGAGCCCTACAATGAGCAGTTCTTC
. TRBJ2-2 TRBV9 TRBD2 CASSPRGLAGITGELFF TGTGCCAGCAGCCCCAGGGGACTAGCGGGGATCACCGGGGAGCTGTTTTTT
. TRBJ2-7 TRBV7-2 . CASSLNHMGYEQYF TGTGCCAGCAGCTTAAACCATATGGGCTACGAGCAGTACTTC
. TRBJ2-3 TRBV2 . CASSEWGAQGDTQYF TGTGCCAGCAGTGAGTGGGGGGCGCAAGGAGATACGCAGTATTTT
. TRBJ2-1 TRBV30 TRBD2 CAWSLRLAGIWEQFF TGTGCCTGGAGTTTACGACTAGCGGGAATTTGGGAGCAGTTCTTC
once TRBJ2-3 TRBV29-1 TRBD2 CGVEGGRDTDTQYF TGCGGCGTTGAAGGTGGGAGGGACACAGATACGCAGTATTTT
. TRBJ2-7 TRBV5-1 TRBD1 CASSLGQGAYEQYF TGCGCCAGCAGCTTGGGACAGGGGGCCTACGAGCAGTACTTC
. TRBJ2-5 TRBV5-3 . CARSLVTARGSETQYF TGTGCCAGAAGCTTGGTAACGGCAAGGGGCTCGGAGACCCAGTACTTC
. TRBJ2-1 TRBV18 TRBD2 CASSPGVVAGLNEQFF TGTGCCAGCTCACCGGGGGTGGTAGCGGGATTGAATGAGCAGTTCTTC
few TRBJ2-7 TRBV4-1 . CASSQGSELVSYEQYF TGCGCCAGCAGCCAAGGTTCGGAACTGGTATCTTACGAGCAGTACTTC
. TRBJ2-7 TRBV19 . CATSLGPVYEQYF TGTGCCACCTCCCTTGGACCAGTTTACGAGCAGTACTTC
. TRBJ1-1 TRBV9 . CASSVGSATRTTEAFF TGTGCCAGCAGCGTAGGATCGGCAACACGAACGACTGAAGCTTTCTTT
. TRBJ2-7 TRBV2 . CASSEPLTYEQYF TGTGCCAGCAGTGAACCCTTAACCTACGAGCAGTACTTC
. TRBJ2-7 TRBV6-5 TRBD2 CASSSTSGAFYEQYF TGTGCCAGCAGTTCCACTAGCGGAGCCTTCTACGAGCAGTACTTC
once TRBJ2-7 TRBV9 . CASSVSGTSYEQYF TGTGCCAGCAGCGTCAGCGGAACCTCCTACGAGCAGTACTTC
. TRBJ2-1 TRBV5-4 . CASSLEASPGDEQFF TGTGCCAGCAGCTTGGAGGCTAGCCCGGGCGATGAGCAGTTCTTC
. TRBJ2-1 TRBV6-5 TRBD2 CASRPGTSPYNEQFF TGTGCCAGCAGACCCGGGACTAGTCCCTACAATGAGCAGTTCTTC
few TRBJ2-1 TRBV2 TRBD2 CASSTSGSLYNEQFF TGTGCCAGCAGCACTAGCGGGAGTCTCTACAATGAGCAGTTCTTC
. TRBJ1-1 TRBV25-1 . CASQGSLNTEAFF TGTGCCAGCCAAGGTTCCCTGAACACTGAAGCTTTCTTT
few TRBJ2-1 TRBV7-9 . CASSPGLVNEQFF TGTGCCAGCAGCCCGGGGTTGGTTAATGAGCAGTTCTTC
. TRBJ2-4 TRBV19 TRBD1 CATSDRLENIQYF TGTGCCACTTCGGACAGGTTAGAAAACATTCAGTACTTC
. TRBJ2-7 TRBV5-1 TRBD1 CASTSGGHEQYF TGCGCCAGCACCTCAGGGGGCCACGAGCAGTACTTC